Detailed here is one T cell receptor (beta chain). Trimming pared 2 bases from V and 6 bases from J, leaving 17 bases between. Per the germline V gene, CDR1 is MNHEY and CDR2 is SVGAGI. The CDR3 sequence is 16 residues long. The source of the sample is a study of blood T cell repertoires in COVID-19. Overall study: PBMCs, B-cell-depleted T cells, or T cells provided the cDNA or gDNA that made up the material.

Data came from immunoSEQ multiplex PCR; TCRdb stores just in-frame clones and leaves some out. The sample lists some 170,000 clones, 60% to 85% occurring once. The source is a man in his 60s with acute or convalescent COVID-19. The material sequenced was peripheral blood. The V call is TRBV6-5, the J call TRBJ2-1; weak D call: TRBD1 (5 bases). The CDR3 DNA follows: TGTGCCAGCAGTTACAAGGGCAGGGTAGGTGGCAATGAGCAGTTCTTC. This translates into CASSYKGRVGGNEQFF.